This T cell receptor (beta chain) is drawn from a study of T cells expressing NK-cell markers. TCRdb derives one entry per CDR3 protein from the 5' RACE reads, leaving out DNA. The sample's table shows 550,000 or so distinct CDR3 sequences. The CDR3 loop spans 14 amino acids. CDR1 MNHEY and CDR2 SMNVEV come from the germline V gene (reference sequence). Study findings and constraints: Dominant NKG2C+ clonotype frequencies of roughly 1.0-7.5% of CD8+ T cells were measured in about 6 donors.

About this clonotype itself: Antigen: not known.

The sequence derives from a man younger than 35 in good health. Sample: blood T cells: a sorted CD56 or NKG2C T cell subset, CD4+ or CD8+ T cells, or bulk PBMC T cells (not recorded which). This chain uses TRBV27 with TRBJ2-4; TCRdb's D gene call, TRBD1, goes unchecked for lack of DNA. CDR3 protein: CASSLLSTGAPQYF.